This is a list of T cell receptor beta chains from one sample in a study of shared clonotypes between healthy human individuals. Clones were sequenced by immunoSEQ multiplex PCR, and TCRdb holds only the in-frame ones, with some missing. The table has under 1,900,000 clones, approximately 98.5% seen once. The sequencing input was naive CD4+ T cells sorted from blood. These receptors originate from a man aged 25 to 40 in good health. The CDR3 runs from the conserved cysteine through the conserved F or W. The D gene is left open where the match is weak. Clone size is not always given. Where it is, it says once, few, many or a class for expanded clones.

>TRBJ2-2|NA|NA|TRBV7-2
TGTGCCAGCAGCTTAGCGGTGTCGGGGCGGAGGGAGCTGTTTTTT
CASSLAVSGRRELFF
>TRBJ2-5|NA|NA|TRBV6-1
TGTGCCAGCAGTGAAGACTCGTTGGGGATCTCTAGGGGGGAAGAGACCCAGTACTTC
CASSEDSLGISRGEETQYF
>TRBJ1-3|NA|NA|TRBV15
TGTGCCACCAGCAGACGGAGATCTGGAAACACCATATATTTT
CATSRRRSGNTIYF
>TRBJ2-7|NA|once|TRBV6-5
TGTGCCAGCAGACTCTCGGCTAGCGCATTCTACGAGCAGTACTTC
CASRLSASAFYEQYF
>TRBJ1-1|NA|NA|TRBV7-2
TGTGCCAGCAGTGTGCGGAGGGGTGACACTGAAGCTTTCTTT
CASSVRRGDTEAFF
>TRBJ2-3|NA|NA|TRBV4-1
TGCGCCAGCAGGAACATCGCAGGTCGGGATACGCAGTATTTT
CASRNIAGRDTQYF
>TRBJ1-2|NA|NA|TRBV28
TGTGCCAGCAGTTTAAGTGGGGGCTACGGCTACACCTTC
CASSLSGGYGYTF
>TRBJ2-7|NA|NA|TRBV29-1
TGCAGCGGGTCGAGCTCCTACGAGCAGTACTTC
CSGSSSYEQYF
>TRBJ2-3|NA|NA|TRBV15
TGTGCCACCAGCAGAGACCTTTGGCAGGGCACAGATACGCAGTATTTT
CATSRDLWQGTDTQYF
>TRBJ2-6|NA|NA|TRBV5-1
TGCGCCAGCTCGAATCTCCCGGCGGGCGCTGGGGCCAACGTCCTGACTTTC
CASSNLPAGAGANVLTF
>TRBJ2-3|NA|NA|TRBV6-1
TGTGCCAGCAGTGCTACGAGACTCACGCAGTATTTT
CASSATRLTQYF
>TRBJ1-1|TRBD1|NA|TRBV19
TGTGCCAGTCGCGACAGGGACAATGAAGCTTTCTTT
CASRDRDNEAFF
>TRBJ2-7|TRBD2|once|TRBV5-4
TGTGCCAGCAGCTTGGCCTCAGCAGCGGGACGTATCTTGGAGCAGTACTTC
CASSLASAAGRILEQYF
>TRBJ2-3|TRBD2|NA|TRBV11-2
TGTGCCAGCGGCTTTTTAGCTAGCGGGAGAGGTGATACGCAGTATTTT
CASGFLASGRGDTQYF